The sequence of this TCR beta chain was determined in a study of T cell responses to AZD1222 COVID-19 vaccine. The study, taken as a whole, reports: The study identified only five or six AZD1222 recipients as seropositive at baseline. Clonal diversity may have been underestimated in mostly white British donors. All repertoire sampling was performed exclusively after the peak T cell response. Spike was spanned by vaccine-associated CD4 TCRs, which were dominant at 160-218 and 743-854.

As to this clone: What it binds is unknown.

TCRdb's table, derived via immunoSEQ multiplex PCR, lists solely in-frame clones and lacks some. The sample has some 100,000 clones, roughly 91% seen once. The CDR3 has 13 residues. CDR1 and CDR2 from the germline V gene are SNHLY and FYNNEI. The V end was cut by 3 bases, the J end by 4 bases, with 9 bases between. Sequences were derived from peripheral blood, sampled on day 0 of AZD1222 vaccination. This chain connects TRBV2 to TRBJ1-2; tentative D call: TRBD1 (5 bases). This TCR was recovered from an adult in good health. The CDR3 protein is CASSEGRTYGYTF. CDR3 nucleotides: TGTGCCAGCAGTGAGGGACGGACCTATGGCTACACCTTC.